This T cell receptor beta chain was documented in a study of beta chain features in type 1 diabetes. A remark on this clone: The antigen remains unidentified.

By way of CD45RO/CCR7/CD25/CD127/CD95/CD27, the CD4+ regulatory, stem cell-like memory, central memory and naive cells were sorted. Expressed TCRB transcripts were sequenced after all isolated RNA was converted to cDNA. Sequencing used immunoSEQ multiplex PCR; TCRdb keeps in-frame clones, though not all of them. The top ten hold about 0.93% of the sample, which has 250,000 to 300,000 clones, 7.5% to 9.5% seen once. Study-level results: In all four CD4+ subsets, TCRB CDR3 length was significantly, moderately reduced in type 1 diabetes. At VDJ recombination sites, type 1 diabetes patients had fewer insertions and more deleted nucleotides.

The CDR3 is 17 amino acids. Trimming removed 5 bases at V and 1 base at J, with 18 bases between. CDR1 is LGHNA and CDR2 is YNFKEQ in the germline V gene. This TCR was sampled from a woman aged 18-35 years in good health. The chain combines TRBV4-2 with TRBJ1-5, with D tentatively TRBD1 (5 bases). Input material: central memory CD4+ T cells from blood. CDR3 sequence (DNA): TGTGCCAGCAGCATGACGGTCGGGGGGATCAGCAATCAGCCCCAGCATTTT. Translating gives CASSMTVGGISNQPQHF.